The T cell receptor (beta chain) under discussion was sequenced for a study of T cells in Graves' hyperthyroidism and ophthalmopathy. Study-level background: Peripheral blood collection took place at initial diagnosis, before any treatment. Whole-study findings and limits: Blood also held most thyroid clonotypes expanded beyond 0.001.

This clonotype has a count of ten or more. Its matching antigen is unknown. The V gene's germline CDR1 is SGHAT and CDR2 FQNNGV. The CDR3 covers 15 residues. V lost 0 bases, J lost 2 bases, and 10 bases lay in between. Diagnosis rested on symptoms, serum thyroxine and TRAb, thyroid ultrasound, and orbital computed tomography. TCR beta CDR3 regions were amplified from RNA. The TCR CDR3 was amplified in a first-round RT-PCR using the HTBI primer set. TCRdb recomputed calls from the multiplex PCR reads with MiXCR, one row per CDR3 protein. The sample yields hundreds of thousands of distinct CDR3 sequences, approximately 14% seen once.

The source is a woman between 35 and 50 years old with Graves' ophthalmopathy. Source material: blood. This sequence joins TRBV11-2 and TRBJ1-2; D unresolved. CDR3 sequence: CASSLDLNRNYGYTF. CDR3 in DNA: TGTGCCAGCAGCTTAGATTTGAACCGAAACTATGGCTACACCTTC.